This TCR beta chain was found in a study of cytomegalovirus exposure and HLA in healthy donors. Study-level background: T cells numbering around 190 million yielded around 120 million unique TCR beta sequences in an earlier analysis.

V dropped 0 bases and J dropped 6; count of bases not matched to a gene: 2. The CDR3 length is 14 residues. Germline values: CDR1 LNHNV, CDR2 YYDKDF (reference sequence). Amplification used 60 Vbeta primers and 13 Jbeta primers. Measured with immunoSEQ multiplex PCR; TCRdb has only the in-frame clones, and not every one. The sample yields under 200,000 clones, roughly 85% seen once. Whole-study results and caveats: Presence/absence analyses treated sequencing depth as roughly uniform across donors.

Notes on this clone: Its cognate antigen is unknown.

The sequencing input was PBMCs. The chain couples TRBV15 to TRBJ2-1; 7 nucleotides line up with TRBD2. This clonotype was sampled from a woman younger than 45 in good health and CMV-seropositive. Here the CDR3 DNA reads TGTGCCACCAGCAGAGATCCTAGCGGCAATGAGCAGTTCTTC. This encodes CATSRDPSGNEQFF.